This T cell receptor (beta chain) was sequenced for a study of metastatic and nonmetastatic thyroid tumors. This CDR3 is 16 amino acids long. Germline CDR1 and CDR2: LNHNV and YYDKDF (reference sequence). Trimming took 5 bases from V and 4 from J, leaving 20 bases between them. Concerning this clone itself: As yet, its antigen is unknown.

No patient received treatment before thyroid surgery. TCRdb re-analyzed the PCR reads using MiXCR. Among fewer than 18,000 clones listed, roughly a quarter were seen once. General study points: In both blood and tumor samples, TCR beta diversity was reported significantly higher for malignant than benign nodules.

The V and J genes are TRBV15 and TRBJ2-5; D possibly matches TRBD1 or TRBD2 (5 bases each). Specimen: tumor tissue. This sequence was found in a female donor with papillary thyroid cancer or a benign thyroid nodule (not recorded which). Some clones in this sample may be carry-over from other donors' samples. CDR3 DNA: TGTGCCACCAGCCCGAACCCCAGGGCCCGGGGAGAGACCCAGTACTTC. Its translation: CATSPNPRARGETQYF.